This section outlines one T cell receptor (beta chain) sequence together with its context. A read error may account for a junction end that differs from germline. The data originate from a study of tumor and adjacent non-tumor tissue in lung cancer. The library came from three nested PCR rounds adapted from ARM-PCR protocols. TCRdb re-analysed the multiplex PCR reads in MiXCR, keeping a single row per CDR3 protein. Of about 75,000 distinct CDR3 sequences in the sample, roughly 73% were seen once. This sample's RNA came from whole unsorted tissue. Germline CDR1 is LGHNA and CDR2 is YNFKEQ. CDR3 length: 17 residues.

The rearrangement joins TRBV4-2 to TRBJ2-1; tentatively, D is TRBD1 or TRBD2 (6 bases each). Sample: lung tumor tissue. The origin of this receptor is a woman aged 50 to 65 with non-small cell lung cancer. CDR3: CASSPEGGCGPYNEHFF. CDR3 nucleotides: TGTGCCAGCAGCCCAGAGGGGGGTTGCGGGCCCTACAATGAGCACTTCTTC.